The sequence of this T cell receptor beta chain was determined in a study of early T cells in non-severe SARS-CoV-2 infection. Points from the study as a whole: Matching results from VDJdb favored anti-spike CD8 responses, leaving private and CD4 specificities undetected.

Each cDNA molecule carried a unique molecular identifier. Each CDR3 protein is one row after TCRdb ran MiXCR on the 5' RACE reads. The table lists tens of thousands of distinct CDR3 sequences, approximately 14% of them singletons, with about 0.58% in the top ten. J gave up 7 bases and V 10 bases, and 13 bases lay outside the gene matches. The CDR3 is 14 residues long. Looked up from germline, CDR1 is WSHSY and CDR2 is SAAADI. Notes on this clonotype: Antigen: not known.

This clonotype was obtained from an adult who was a healthcare worker with PCR-confirmed SARS-CoV-2 infection or an uninfected control (not recorded which). V gene TRBV10-2 combines with J gene TRBJ1-2; 9 bases map to TRBD1. The sample consisted of whole blood. The CDR3: CAIFGGQGSSGYTF. DNA of the CDR3: TGCGCCATCTTTGGAGGACAGGGGTCTAGTGGCTACACCTTC.